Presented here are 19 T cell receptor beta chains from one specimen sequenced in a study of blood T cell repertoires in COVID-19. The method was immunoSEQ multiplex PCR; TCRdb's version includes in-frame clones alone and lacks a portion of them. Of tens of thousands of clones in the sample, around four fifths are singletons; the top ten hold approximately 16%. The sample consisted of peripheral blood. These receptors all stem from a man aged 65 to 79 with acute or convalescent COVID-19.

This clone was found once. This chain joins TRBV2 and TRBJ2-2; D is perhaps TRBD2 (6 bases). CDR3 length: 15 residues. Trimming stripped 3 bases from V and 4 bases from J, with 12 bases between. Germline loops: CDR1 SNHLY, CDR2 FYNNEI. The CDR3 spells CASSEGRTSTGELFF. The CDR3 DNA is TGTGCCAGCAGTGAGGGGAGGACCTCCACCGGGGAGCTGTTTTTT.

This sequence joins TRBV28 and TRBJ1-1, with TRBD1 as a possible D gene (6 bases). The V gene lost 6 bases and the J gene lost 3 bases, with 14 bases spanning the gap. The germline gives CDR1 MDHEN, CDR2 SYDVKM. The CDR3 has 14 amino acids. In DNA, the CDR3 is TGTGCCAGCAGGATAACAGGGTTGGACACTGAAGCTTTCTTT. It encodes CASRITGLDTEAFF.

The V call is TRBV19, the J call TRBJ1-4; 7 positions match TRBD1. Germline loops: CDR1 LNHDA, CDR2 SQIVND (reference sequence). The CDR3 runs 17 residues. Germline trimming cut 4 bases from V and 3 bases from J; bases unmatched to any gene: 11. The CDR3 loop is CASSTPERGPANEKLFF. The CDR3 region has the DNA TGTGCCAGTAGTACCCCCGAGAGGGGGCCCGCTAATGAAAAACTGTTTTTT.

The CDR3 sequence: CATSGQEGNYEQYF. DNA of the CDR3: TGTGCCACCAGTGGGCAGGAGGGTAACTACGAGCAGTACTTC. The chain uses TRBV24-1 and TRBJ2-7; weak D call: TRBD2 (6 bases). CDR1 is KGHDR and CDR2 is SFDVKD in the germline V gene. The CDR3 loop spans 14 amino acids. V gave up 5 bases and J gave up 3 bases, with 13 bases separating them.

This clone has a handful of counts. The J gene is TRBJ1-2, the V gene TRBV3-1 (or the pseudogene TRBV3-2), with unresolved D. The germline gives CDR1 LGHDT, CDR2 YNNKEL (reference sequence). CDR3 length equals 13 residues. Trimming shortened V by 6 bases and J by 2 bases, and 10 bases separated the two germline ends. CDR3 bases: TGTGCCAGCAGTCCTAGCGTAAACTATGGCTACACCTTC. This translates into CASSPSVNYGYTF.

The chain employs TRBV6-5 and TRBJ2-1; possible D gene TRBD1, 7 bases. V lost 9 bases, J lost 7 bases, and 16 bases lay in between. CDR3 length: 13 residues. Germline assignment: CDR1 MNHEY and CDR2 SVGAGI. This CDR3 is CASFPTGRNEQFF. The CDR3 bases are TGTGCCAGTTTTCCGACAGGGAGGAATGAGCAGTTCTTC.

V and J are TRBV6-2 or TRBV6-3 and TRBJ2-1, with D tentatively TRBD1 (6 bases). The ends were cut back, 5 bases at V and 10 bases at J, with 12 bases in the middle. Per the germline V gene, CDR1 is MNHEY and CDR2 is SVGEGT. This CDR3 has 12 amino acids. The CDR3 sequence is CASSGGRLEQFF. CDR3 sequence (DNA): TGTGCCAGCAGTGGGGGCCGCCTGGAGCAGTTCTTC.

The CDR3 loop is CASSQLSLTNTGELFF. The CDR3 DNA is TGTGCCAGCAGCCAATTGTCACTAACGAACACCGGGGAGCTGTTTTTT. This chain uses TRBV14 with TRBJ2-2, with D hard to call. This CDR3 is built from 16 residues. Between the trimmed V and J ends, which lost 2 bases and 0 bases, there was a span of 10 bases. Germline-derived CDR1 and CDR2 are SGHDN and FVKESK.

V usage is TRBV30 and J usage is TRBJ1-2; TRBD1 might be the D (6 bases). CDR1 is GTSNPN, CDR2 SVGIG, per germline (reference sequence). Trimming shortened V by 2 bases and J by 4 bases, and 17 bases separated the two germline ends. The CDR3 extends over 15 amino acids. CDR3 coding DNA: TGTGCCTGGAGTCGTCCCGGGGGGCGCTCCTATGGCTACACCTTC. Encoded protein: CAWSRPGGRSYGYTF.

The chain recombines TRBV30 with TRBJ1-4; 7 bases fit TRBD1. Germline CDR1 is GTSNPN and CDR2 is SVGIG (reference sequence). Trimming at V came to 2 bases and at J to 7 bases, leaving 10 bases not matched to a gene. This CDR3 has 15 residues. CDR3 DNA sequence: TGTGCCTGGAGTCGAGGGGGCGCATTTTTTGAAAAACTGTTTTTT. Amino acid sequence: CAWSRGGAFFEKLFF.

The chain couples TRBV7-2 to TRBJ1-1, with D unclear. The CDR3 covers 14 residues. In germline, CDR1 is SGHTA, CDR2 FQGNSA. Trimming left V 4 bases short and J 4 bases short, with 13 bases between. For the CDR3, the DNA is TGTGCCAGCAGCTCACAACCCGGCGGCACTGAAGCTTTCTTT. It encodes CASSSQPGGTEAFF.

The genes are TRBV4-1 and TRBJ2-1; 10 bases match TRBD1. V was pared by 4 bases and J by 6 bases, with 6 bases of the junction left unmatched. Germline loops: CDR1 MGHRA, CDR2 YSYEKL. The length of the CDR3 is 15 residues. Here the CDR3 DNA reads TGCGCCAGCAGCCCCTACGACAGGGGGCTCAATGAGCAGTTCTTC. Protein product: CASSPYDRGLNEQFF.

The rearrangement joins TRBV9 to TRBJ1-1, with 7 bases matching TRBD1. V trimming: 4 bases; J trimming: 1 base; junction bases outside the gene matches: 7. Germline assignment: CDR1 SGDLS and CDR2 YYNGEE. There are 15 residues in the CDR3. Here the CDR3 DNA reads TGTGCCAGCAGCAAATTACAGGGGCGGAACACTGAAGCTTTCTTT. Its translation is CASSKLQGRNTEAFF.

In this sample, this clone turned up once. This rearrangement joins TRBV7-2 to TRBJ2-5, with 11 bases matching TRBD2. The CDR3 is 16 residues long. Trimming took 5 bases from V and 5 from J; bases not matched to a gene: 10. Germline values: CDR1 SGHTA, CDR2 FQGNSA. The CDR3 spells CASSPASSGRWETQYF. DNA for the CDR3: TGTGCCAGCAGCCCCGCCTCTAGCGGGAGGTGGGAGACCCAGTACTTC.

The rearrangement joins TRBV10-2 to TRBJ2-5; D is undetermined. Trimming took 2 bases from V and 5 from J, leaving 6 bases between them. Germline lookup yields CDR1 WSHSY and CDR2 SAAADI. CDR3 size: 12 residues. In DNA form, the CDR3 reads TGCGCCAGCAGTGAGGGGCTGGAGACCCAGTACTTC. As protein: CASSEGLETQYF.

The CDR3 bases are TGTGCCTGGAGTCAATCAGATACGCAGTATTTT. This codes for CAWSQSDTQYF. The chain couples TRBV30 to TRBJ2-3; D unclear. Germline CDR1 GTSNPN, CDR2 SVGIG (reference sequence). The CDR3 is made up of 11 amino acids. Trimming pared 2 bases from V and 4 bases from J, leaving 4 bases between.

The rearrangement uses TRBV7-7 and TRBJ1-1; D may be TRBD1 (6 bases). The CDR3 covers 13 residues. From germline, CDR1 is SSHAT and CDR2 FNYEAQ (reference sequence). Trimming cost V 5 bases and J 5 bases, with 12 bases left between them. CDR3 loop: CASSLKQGTEAFF. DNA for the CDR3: TGTGCCAGCAGCCTAAAACAGGGTACTGAAGCTTTCTTT.

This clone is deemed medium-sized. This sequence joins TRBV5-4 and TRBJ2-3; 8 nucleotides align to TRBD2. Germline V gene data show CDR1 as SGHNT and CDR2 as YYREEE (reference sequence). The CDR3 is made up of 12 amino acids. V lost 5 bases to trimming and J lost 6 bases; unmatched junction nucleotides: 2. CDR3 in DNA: TGTGCCAGCAGGACTAGCGCGGATACGCAGTATTTT. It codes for CASRTSADTQYF.

CDR3 protein: CASSPGFSGNTIYF. DNA for the CDR3: TGTGCCAGTAGCCCAGGGTTCTCTGGAAACACCATATATTTT. This rearrangement joins TRBV19 to TRBJ1-3; the D gene is possibly TRBD1 (5 bases). The CDR3 is 14 residues long. Trimming took off 6 bases at V and 0 bases at J, with 9 bases between the two ends. Germline V gene lookup returns CDR1 LNHDA and CDR2 SQIVND (reference sequence). Using reference TRBV19 and TRBJ1-3 for the parts outside the CDR3, the full variable domain is DGGITQSPKYLFRKEGQNVTLSCEQNLNHDAMYWYRQDPGQGLRLIYYSQIVNDFQKGDIAEGYSVSREKKESFPLTVTSAQKNPTAFYLCASSPGFSGNTIYFGEGSWLTVV.